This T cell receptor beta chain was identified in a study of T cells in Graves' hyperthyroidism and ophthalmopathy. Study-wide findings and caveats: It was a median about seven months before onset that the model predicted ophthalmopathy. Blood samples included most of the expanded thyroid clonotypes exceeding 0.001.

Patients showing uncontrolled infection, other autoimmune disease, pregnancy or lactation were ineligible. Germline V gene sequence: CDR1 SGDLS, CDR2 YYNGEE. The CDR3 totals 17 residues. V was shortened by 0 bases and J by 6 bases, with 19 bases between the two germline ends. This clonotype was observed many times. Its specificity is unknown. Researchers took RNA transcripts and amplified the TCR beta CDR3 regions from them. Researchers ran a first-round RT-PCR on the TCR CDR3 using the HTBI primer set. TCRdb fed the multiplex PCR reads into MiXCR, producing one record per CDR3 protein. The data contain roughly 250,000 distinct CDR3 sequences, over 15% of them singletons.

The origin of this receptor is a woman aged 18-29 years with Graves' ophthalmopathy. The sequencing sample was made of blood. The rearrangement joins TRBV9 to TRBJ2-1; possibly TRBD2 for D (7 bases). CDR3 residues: CASSVAPGGPGGNEQFF. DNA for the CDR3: TGTGCCAGCAGCGTAGCTCCGGGGGGCCCCGGGGGCAATGAGCAGTTCTTC.